This T cell receptor (beta chain) was sequenced during a study of cytomegalovirus exposure and HLA in healthy donors. Study observations and caveats: Fewer N-insertions than the roughly 700-donor mean were reportedly shown by an Asian-associated ancestry cluster in a later analysis. Later, an analysis showed that TCR beta chains associated with HLA were more clonally expanded than others that were equally common.

Vbeta (60) and Jbeta (13) primers were used in the PCR. Clones were sequenced by immunoSEQ multiplex PCR, and TCRdb holds only the in-frame ones, with some missing. The sample lists about 300,000 clones, 86% occurring once. About this clone itself: Its antigen is not identified.

Sequenced material: PBMCs. The clonotype comes from a man aged 35 to 55 in good health and CMV-seropositive.

The CDR3 loop is CASSFNGQLKNTEAFF. In DNA, the CDR3 is TGTGCCAGCAGCTTTAACGGACAGCTAAAGAACACTGAAGCTTTCTTT. The gene calls are TRBV11-1 and TRBJ1-1, with TRBD1 as a possible D gene (6 bases). The CDR3 is 16 residues long. Germline CDR1 reads SGHAT; CDR2 reads FQDESV (reference sequence). V gave up 3 bases and J gave up 1 base, with 15 bases separating them. The whole variable domain, filled in from reference TRBV11-1 and TRBJ1-1, reads EAEVAQSPRYKITEKSQAVAFWCDPISGHATLYWYRQILGQGPELLVQFQDESVVDDSQLPKDRFSAERLKGVDSTLKIQPAELGDSAMYLCASSFNGQLKNTEAFFGQGTRLTVV.